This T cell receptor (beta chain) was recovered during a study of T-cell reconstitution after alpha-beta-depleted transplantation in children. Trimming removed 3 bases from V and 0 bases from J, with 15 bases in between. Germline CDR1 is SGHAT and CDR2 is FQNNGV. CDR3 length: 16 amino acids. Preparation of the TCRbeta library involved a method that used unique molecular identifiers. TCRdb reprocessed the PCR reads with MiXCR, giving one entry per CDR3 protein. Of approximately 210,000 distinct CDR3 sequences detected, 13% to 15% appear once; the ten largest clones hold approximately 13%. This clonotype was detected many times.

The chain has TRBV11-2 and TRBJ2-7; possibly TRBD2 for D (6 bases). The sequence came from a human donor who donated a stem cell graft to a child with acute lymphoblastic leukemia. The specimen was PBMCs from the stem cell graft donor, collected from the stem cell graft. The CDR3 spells CASSLTASASSYEQYF. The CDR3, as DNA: TGTGCCAGCAGCTTGACGGCTAGCGCGAGCTCCTACGAGCAGTACTTC.